The clone carrying this T cell receptor beta chain was seen only a few times. No antigen is known for it. The record originates from a study of T cells in Graves' hyperthyroidism and ophthalmopathy. The V gene's germline CDR1 is LNHDA and CDR2 SQIVND (reference sequence). The CDR3 extends over 15 amino acids. V shed 3 bases, J shed 6 bases, and the junction held 7 bases outside the gene matches. Patients with uncontrolled infections, other autoimmune diseases, pregnancy or lactation were excluded. General observations from the study: Ophthalmopathy was model-predicted a median about 6.7 months pre-onset.

Amplification targeted TCR beta CDR3 regions from RNA transcripts. HTBI primers drove first-round RT-PCR of the TCR CDR3. TCRdb ran MiXCR on the multiplex PCR reads and lists one entry per CDR3 protein. The table shows about 640,000 distinct CDR3 sequences, with less than 25% occurring only once. Sequencing was carried out using blood. The chain joins TRBV19 to TRBJ2-5; 10 bases line up with TRBD1. The clonotype was recovered from a man under 40 with Graves' ophthalmopathy. CDR3 coding DNA: TGTGCCAGTAGTATTGGGACAGGGGTCCACCAGACCCAGTACTTC. Protein sequence: CASSIGTGVHQTQYF.